The TCR beta chain under discussion was sequenced for a study of blood T cell repertoires in COVID-19. Whole-study context: Samples of COVID-19 (acute and convalescent) were obtained from the United States, Italy and Spain. Sample material is recorded as cDNA or gDNA derived from T cells, B-cell-depleted T cells, or PBMCs.

As processed by the authors: Amplified reference gene primers provided the basis for estimating nucleated cell counts. TCRdb keeps only in-frame clones here, not all; method: immunoSEQ multiplex PCR. Clone size and the V and J calls come from that table; the DNA yielded D and trimming. The sample lists nearly 350,000 clones; more than 75% were seen once. The table lists this clone with a count of one. Seattle patients were enrolled during active infection and followed longitudinally. The sequenced material came from peripheral blood. The sequence came from a woman aged 50 to 65 with COVID-19, enrolled during active disease.

The CDR3 loop is CASSPPIGQGAHNEQFF. In nucleotides, the CDR3 is TGTGCCAGCTCACCACCCATAGGACAGGGGGCCCACAATGAGCAGTTCTTC. The V call is TRBV18, the J call TRBJ2-1; 11 bases are a match to TRBD1. The ends lost 0 bases at V and 5 bases at J; junction bases unmatched: 6. The CDR3 runs to 17 residues. Germline lookup yields CDR1 KGHSH and CDR2 LQKENI.